One and the same sample provided the 23 T cell receptor beta chains below, sequenced in a study of blood T cells in healthy people across ages. A second PCR, run for roughly 6 to 11 cycles, used a sample-barcoded 5' primer plus a J-beta primer mix. MiXCR, run by TCRdb on the 5' RACE reads, gives a single entry per CDR3 protein. The sample has some 930,000 distinct CDR3 sequences; 25% to 35% are singletons. The same specimen was also included in a second study, on T cells of mothers and their children.

The material sequenced was blood. Source of these receptors: a woman in her forties in good health.

V and J are TRBV7-2 and TRBJ1-2, with D uncertain. Germline CDR1 SGHTA, CDR2 FQGNSA. This CDR3 region has 11 residues. With 5 bases removed from V and 13 bases from J, the gap between germline ends came to 14 bases. As DNA, the CDR3 is TGTGCCAGCAGCCCGCTCCAGGTGCCCACCTTC. It specifies CASSPLQVPTF.

The table lists this clonotype with a few counts. V gene TRBV6-1 combines with J gene TRBJ2-1; no clear D. The CDR3 covers 12 residues. Germline CDR1 reads MNHNS; CDR2 reads SASEGT. V shed 4 bases and J shed 10 bases, with 11 bases lying between them. The CDR3 reads CASSGTLVEQFF. The CDR3 DNA is TGTGCCAGCAGTGGGACCCTGGTCGAGCAGTTCTTC.

The chain couples TRBV20-1 to TRBJ2-3; D is ambiguous. CDR1 is DFQATT and CDR2 is SNEGSKA in the germline V gene (reference sequence). The V end was cut by 5 bases, the J end by 3 bases, with 9 bases between. The length of the CDR3 is 12 residues. CDR3 DNA sequence: TGCAGTGCTCAAATAGGAACAGATACGCAGTATTTT. Translation gives CSAQIGTDTQYF.

Here the CDR3 reads CASSLAHSSYNEQFF. The CDR3 nucleotides read TGTGCCAGCAGCTTAGCACACAGCTCCTACAATGAGCAGTTCTTC. V and J are TRBV5-6 and TRBJ2-1, with D unclear. The CDR3 runs 15 residues. Trimming left V 2 bases short and J 0 bases short, with 9 bases between. The germline CDR1 and CDR2 sequences are SGHDT and YYEEEE.

This clonotype was seen more than once but under ten times. The CDR3 DNA reads TGTGCCAGCAGCCGGGGAGGTTTGGCGGGAACCGGGGAGCTGTTTTTT. It specifies CASSRGGLAGTGELFF. This chain connects TRBV3-1 to TRBJ2-2, with TRBD2 as a possible D gene (6 bases). V was pared by 4 bases and J by 5 bases, with 17 bases between. The germline CDR1 and CDR2 sequences are LGHDT and YNNKEL (reference sequence). The CDR3 contains 16 residues.

The rearrangement uses TRBV11-1 and TRBJ2-2; TRBD1 aligns across 8 bases. From germline, CDR1 is SGHAT and CDR2 FQDESV (reference sequence). V shed 7 bases and J 2 bases; nucleotides not matched to a gene: 21. There are 20 residues in the CDR3. The CDR3 coding sequence is TGTGCCAGCACCCACCCACGACAGGACAGGGCGTTCGGAAACACCGGGGAGCTGTTTTTT. Residues: CASTHPRQDRAFGNTGELFF.

The CDR3 loop reads CASSLGLAGVRTDTQYF. The CDR3 region has the DNA TGTGCCAGCAGCCTAGGACTAGCGGGGGTCCGCACAGATACGCAGTATTTT. The V and J genes are TRBV7-2 and TRBJ2-3; 13 positions match TRBD2. Per germline, CDR1 SGHTA and CDR2 FQGNSA. The V segment lost 5 bases and the J segment 1 base; nucleotides outside the gene matches: 6. The CDR3 is made up of 17 amino acids.

This clonotype has at least ten counts. The genes are TRBV6-1 and TRBJ2-5; possible D gene TRBD2, 7 bases. Looked up from germline, CDR1 is MNHNS and CDR2 is SASEGT. The CDR3 contains 16 residues. The V and J ends lost 0 bases and 2 bases respectively, with 13 bases between them. CDR3 amino acids: CASSEAGGGIQETQYF. CDR3 nucleotides: TGTGCCAGCAGTGAAGCAGGGGGGGGTATACAAGAGACCCAGTACTTC.

This clonotype has a count of ten or more. V and J are TRBV7-9 and TRBJ1-2; 9 positions agree with TRBD1. In germline, CDR1 is SEHNR, CDR2 FQNEAQ (reference sequence). The CDR3 is 18 residues long. Trimming at V came to 5 bases and at J to 2 bases, leaving 15 bases not matched to a gene. The CDR3 nucleotides read TGTGCCAGCAGCGTTTTTCCATTGCACAGGGGGCGGAACTATGGCTACACCTTC. Amino acid sequence: CASSVFPLHRGRNYGYTF.

The gene calls are TRBV20-1 and TRBJ1-2; 7 bases are shared with TRBD1. V shed 0 bases and J 8 bases; nucleotides not matched to a gene: 12. From germline, CDR1 is DFQATT and CDR2 SNEGSKA (reference sequence). The CDR3 extends over 15 amino acids. In nucleotides, the CDR3 is TGCAGTGCTAGAGACTACGGGACAGATGGGCGCGGCTACACCTTC. Amino acids: CSARDYGTDGRGYTF.

The rearrangement uses TRBV20-1 and TRBJ1-1; 7 nucleotides agree with TRBD1. The CDR3 covers 16 residues. CDR1 DFQATT and CDR2 SNEGSKA come from the germline V gene (reference sequence). V gave up 6 bases and J gave up 11 bases; unmatched junction bases: 24. The CDR3 region has the DNA TGCAGTGCCACGGTACCTGACAGGGCTCTAGGTGATTCGGCTTTCTTT. Translating it yields CSATVPDRALGDSAFF.

The chain links TRBV4-1 to TRBJ1-1; D is uncertain. Trimming removed 1 base at V and 1 base at J, with 7 bases between. The CDR3 loop spans 14 amino acids. Germline CDR1 reads MGHRA; CDR2 reads YSYEKL. The CDR3 here is CASSQGVENTEAFF. CDR3 DNA: TGCGCCAGCAGCCAAGGCGTAGAGAACACTGAAGCTTTCTTT.

This clonotype appeared many times. V is TRBV24-1 and J is TRBJ2-1; D may correspond to TRBD1 or TRBD2 (6 bases each). CDR3 size: 12 residues. Trimming stripped 11 bases from V and 4 bases from J, with 11 bases between. Germline V gene data show CDR1 as KGHDR and CDR2 as SFDVKD. CDR3 protein: CASGTTYNEQFF. CDR3 DNA: TGTGCCAGCGGGACAACTTACAATGAGCAGTTCTTC.

This clonotype was recorded a few times. The rearrangement links TRBV30 to TRBJ1-1; unclear D gene. Germline V CDR1 and CDR2: GTSNPN, SVGIG (reference sequence). The CDR3 runs to 13 residues. Trimming took off 4 bases at V and 7 bases at J, with 16 bases between the two ends. CDR3 amino acids: CAWNPGPGYEAFF. The CDR3 nucleotides are TGTGCCTGGAACCCCGGACCGGGCTATGAAGCTTTCTTT. Using reference TRBV30 and TRBJ1-1 for the parts outside the CDR3, the full variable domain is SQTIHQWPATLVQPVGSPLSLECTVEGTSNPNLYWYRQAAGRGLQLLFYSVGIGQISSEVPQNLSASRPQDRQFILSSKKLLLSDSGFYLCAWNPGPGYEAFFGQGTRLTVV.

The chain uses TRBV29-1 and TRBJ1-2, with 7 bases identical to TRBD1. The CDR3 sequence is 18 residues long. The germline V gene has CDR1 SQVTM and CDR2 ANQGSEA. J gave up 7 bases and V 0 bases, and 20 bases lay outside the gene matches. CDR3: CSVEDRREGQLARPGYTF. The CDR3 region has the DNA TGCAGCGTTGAAGATCGGAGAGAGGGACAGCTAGCTCGACCTGGCTACACCTTC.

This rearrangement joins TRBV7-8 to TRBJ2-1; D remains unclear. The CDR3 sequence is 16 residues long. Germline assignment: CDR1 SGHVS and CDR2 FQNEAQ. V was clipped by 1 base and J by 0 bases, with 10 bases between them. The CDR3 bases are TGTGCCAGCAGCTTAGAGGACCTAAGCTCCTACAATGAGCAGTTCTTC. Its protein product is CASSLEDLSSYNEQFF.

This clonotype turned up a few times. V is TRBV7-2 and J is TRBJ2-3; D not certain. V lost 1 base to trimming and J lost 6 bases, with 5 bases between them. The germline V gene encodes CDR1 SGHTA and CDR2 FQGNSA. This CDR3 comprises 12 residues. The CDR3 nucleotides are TGTGCCAGCAGCTTAGATGGGGATACGCAGTATTTT. Translating it yields CASSLDGDTQYF.

This clonotype has just a few counts. One junction end does not reproduce the germline sequence, and a read error may be involved. CDR3 region: CASSLAGERETQYF. For the CDR3, the DNA is TGTGCTAGCAGCTTGGCAGGGGAAAGAGAGACCCAGTACTTC. V gene TRBV7-7 combines with J gene TRBJ2-5, with a tentative D call TRBD1 (6 bases). Germline CDR1 SSHAT, CDR2 FNYEAQ (reference sequence). CDR3 size: 14 residues.

This clonotype was found many times. The chain carries TRBV27 and TRBJ1-2; no reliable D call. V lost 8 bases and J lost 1, with 11 bases in between. The CDR3 covers 13 residues. CDR1 and CDR2 from the germline V gene are MNHEY and SMNVEV (reference sequence). CDR3 region: CASRYRGNYGYTF. CDR3 nucleotides: TGTGCCAGCCGGTACCGTGGTAACTATGGCTACACCTTC.

Concerning this clonotype itself: With a much larger clone just one base away, this may be a read error. V and J are TRBV5-5 and TRBJ2-7; D is ambiguous. The CDR3 contains 15 residues. In germline, CDR1 is SGHKS, CDR2 YYEKEE (reference sequence). Trimming shortened V by 3 bases and J by 5 bases, and 18 bases separated the two germline ends. The CDR3 DNA reads as TGTGCCAGCAGCTGGGATCCCATATCAGTGGACGAGCAGTACTTC. Residues: CASSWDPISVDEQYF.

This clonotype came up a few times. V is TRBV6-6 and J is TRBJ1-1; 7 bases map to TRBD1. This CDR3 spans 14 amino acids. The germline V gene encodes CDR1 MNHNY and CDR2 SVGAGI (reference sequence). Trimming took 7 bases from V and 0 from J; bases not matched to a gene: 5. CDR3 bases: TGTGCCAGCAATCACAGGGGCCTGAACACTGAAGCTTTCTTT. Protein product: CASNHRGLNTEAFF.

The sample holds a few counts of this clonotype. J is TRBJ1-1 and V is TRBV7-2, with D unclear. V lost 7 bases to trimming and J lost 0 bases, with 18 bases between them. The CDR3 sequence is 16 residues long. The germline V gene encodes CDR1 SGHTA and CDR2 FQGNSA. Here the CDR3 reads CASTRGGSDLNTEAFF. The CDR3 bases are TGTGCCAGCACCCGGGGAGGGTCCGACCTGAACACTGAAGCTTTCTTT.

This clonotype turned up a few times. The chain is built from TRBV7-6 and TRBJ1-4; no reliable D call. The germline CDR1 and CDR2 sequences are SGHVS and FNYEAQ. Between the trimmed V and J ends, which lost 0 bases and 4 bases, there was a span of 9 bases. This CDR3 region has 15 residues. CDR3 region: CASSLAGTHNEKLFF. The CDR3, as DNA: TGTGCCAGCAGCTTAGCGGGAACTCATAATGAAAAACTGTTTTTT.